This T cell receptor beta chain was observed in a study of blood T cell repertoires in COVID-19. Only a few counts were recorded for this clone. V dropped 4 bases and J dropped 4 bases, with 10 bases sitting between them. The CDR3 loop spans 13 amino acids. Looked up from germline, CDR1 is SGHVS and CDR2 is FNYEAQ. The repertoire was sequenced with immunoSEQ multiplex PCR; TCRdb's copy has only in-frame clones and lacks some. Of 95,000 to 150,000 clones listed, roughly four fifths were seen once; the top ten hold approximately 12%. The sample was peripheral blood. The source of this sequence is a man aged 60 to 75 with acute or convalescent COVID-19. This chain connects TRBV7-6 to TRBJ1-1, with TRBD1 as a possible D gene (6 bases). The CDR3 is CASSSQGGTEAFF. As DNA, the CDR3 is TGTGCCAGCAGCTCACAGGGTGGCACTGAAGCTTTCTTT.